There are many counts of the clone carrying this T cell receptor beta chain. Its cognate antigen is unknown. TCRdb reanalysed the 5' RACE reads using MiXCR and keeps one entry per CDR3 protein. There are hundreds of thousands of distinct CDR3 sequences in the sample; approximately 7.8% occur only once, and around 5.4% lies in the top ten. The CDR3 is 14 residues long. Between the trimmed V and J ends, which lost 4 bases and 1 base, there was a span of 9 bases. Germline V gives CDR1 LGHDT, CDR2 YNNKEL (reference sequence). The data originate from a study of identical twins. General study results and limits: Insertions were reduced in abundant cord blood beta clonotypes but not in memory repertoires.

Another study also made use of these data, one on yellow fever vaccine responses in identical twins.

The V gene is TRBV3-1, the J gene TRBJ2-3; D is ambiguous. The clonotype comes from a woman aged 18 to 35 in good health. Sequencing was carried out using CD8+ T cells sorted from blood. DNA for the CDR3: TGTGCCAGCAGCCCATGGCCGGGCACAGATACGCAGTATTTT. Its protein is CASSPWPGTDTQYF.